In its sample, the clone carrying this T cell receptor (beta chain) was seen once. The sample originates from a study of shared clonotypes between healthy human individuals. Study in general: Two women and a few men aged 18 to 49 served as donors. Per-donor plates numbered three CD4 naive, three CD4 memory, two CD8 naive and one CD8 memory.

Profiling relied on immunoSEQ multiplex PCR, and the TCRdb table lists in-frame clones only, not all of them. The sample records 950,000 to 1,300,000 clones, roughly 70% being singletons. Trimming cost V 5 bases and J 5 bases; bases outside gene matches: 5. CDR3 length equals 15 residues. Germline CDR1 and CDR2: SGHTA and FQGNSA. Donors, without exception, were Caucasian adults residing in Nashville, Tennessee. Sequencing was carried out using memory CD4+ T cells sorted from blood. Subset noted: CD45RA-negative fraction. This sequence originates from a man in his late teens or twenties in good health. The V call is TRBV7-2, the J call TRBJ2-5, with TRBD2 matching over 13 bases. The CDR3 sequence is CASSQLAGGPETQYF. DNA of the CDR3: TGTGCCAGCAGCCAACTAGCGGGGGGGCCCGAGACCCAGTACTTC.